This T cell receptor (beta chain) stems from a study of T cell responses to AZD1222 COVID-19 vaccine. Findings of the study overall: Just 6 or 7 people given AZD1222 tested seropositive at baseline.

Regarding this clone: The antigen remains unidentified.

Trimming took off 0 bases at V and 5 bases at J, with 18 bases between the two ends. In germline, CDR1 is SGHRS, CDR2 YFSETQ. This CDR3 comprises 16 residues. Clones were sequenced by immunoSEQ multiplex PCR, and TCRdb holds only the in-frame ones, with some missing. The sample has some 150,000 clones, 85% to 90% seen once. The source was peripheral blood, collected 28 days after the second dose of the MenACWY control vaccine. The receptor was derived from an adult who received the MenACWY meningococcal vaccine as a control. The rearrangement links TRBV5-1 to TRBJ2-7, with D possibly matching TRBD2 (6 bases). CDR3 loop: CASSLAGVGLFHEQYF. The CDR3 nucleotides are TGCGCCAGCAGCTTGGCGGGGGTCGGACTTTTCCACGAGCAGTACTTC.